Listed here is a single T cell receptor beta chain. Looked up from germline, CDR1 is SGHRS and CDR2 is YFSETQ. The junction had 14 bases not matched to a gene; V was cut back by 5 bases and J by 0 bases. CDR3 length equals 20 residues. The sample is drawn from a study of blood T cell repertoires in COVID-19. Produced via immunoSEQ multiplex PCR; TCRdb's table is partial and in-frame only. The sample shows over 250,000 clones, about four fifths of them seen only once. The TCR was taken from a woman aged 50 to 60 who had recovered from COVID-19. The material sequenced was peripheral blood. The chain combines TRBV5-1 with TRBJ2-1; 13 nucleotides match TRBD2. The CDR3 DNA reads TGCGCCAGCAGTCGTTTCCCCGGGACTAGCGGGACTAGCTCCTACAATGAGCAGTTCTTC. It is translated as CASSRFPGTSGTSSYNEQFF.